The 24 T cell receptor beta chains presented below share a single source sample, sequenced in a study of T cell changes during pregnancy in multiple sclerosis. The assay was immunoSEQ multiplex PCR, and TCRdb's table has in-frame clones only and misses some. The sample records 70,000 to 75,000 clones, 92% being singletons. Sample: peripheral blood, taken in the second trimester of pregnancy. Every receptor here comes from a female donor with multiple sclerosis, enrolled in a pregnancy study.

V is TRBV7-2 and J is TRBJ2-5; 8 nucleotides match TRBD2. The germline CDR1 and CDR2 sequences are SGHTA and FQGNSA. The ends lost 4 bases at V and 3 bases at J; junction bases unmatched: 4. The CDR3 is 14 residues long. DNA for the CDR3: TGTGCCAGCAGCTATAGCGGGGCGGAAGAGACCCAGTACTTC. It codes for CASSYSGAEETQYF.

The CDR3 bases are TGTGCCAGCAGCTTAACGGCTCAGAACACCGGGGAGCTGTTTTTT. Translation gives CASSLTAQNTGELFF. This rearrangement joins TRBV7-3 to TRBJ2-2; unclear D gene. Deletions cut 0 bases from V and 1 base from J, with 6 bases between. CDR1 SGHTA and CDR2 FQGTGA come from the germline V gene. The CDR3 runs 15 residues.

J is TRBJ2-7 and V is TRBV2; maybe TRBD2 (6 bases). There are 16 residues in the CDR3. Germline V gives CDR1 SNHLY, CDR2 FYNNEI. With 7 bases removed from V and 6 bases from J, the gap between germline ends came to 25 bases. CDR3 bases: TGTGCCAGCACGGGGGTCAGGGTCTTAAGGGAGTTCGAGCAGTACTTC. The encoded protein is CASTGVRVLREFEQYF.

The V and J genes are TRBV6-4 and TRBJ1-1; TRBD1 matches 7 bases. The length of the CDR3 is 13 residues. The V segment lost 4 bases and the J segment 4 bases; nucleotides outside the gene matches: 3. CDR1 and CDR2 (germline): MRHNA, SNTAGT. CDR3 protein: CASSASGGTEAFF. CDR3 DNA: TGTGCCAGCAGTGCATCAGGGGGCACTGAAGCTTTCTTT.

J is TRBJ1-6 and V is TRBV5-6, with no clear D. Germline V gene data show CDR1 as SGHDT and CDR2 as YYEEEE. Trimming pared 0 bases from V and 5 bases from J, leaving 9 bases between. CDR3 length equals 15 residues. Written as DNA, the CDR3 is TGTGCCAGCAGCTTGGAGAGAGGGAATAATTCACCCCTCCACTTT. Translated: CASSLERGNNSPLHF.

This clone was found once. The J gene is TRBJ1-5, the V gene TRBV7-9; D is unclear. The CDR3 is made up of 15 amino acids. CDR1 is SEHNR, CDR2 FQNEAQ, per germline (reference sequence). V lost 1 base to trimming and J lost 5 bases, with 12 bases between them. The CDR3 DNA reads TGTGCCAGCAGCTTAGGGAGCTCGGACTATCAGCCCCAGCATTTT. As protein: CASSLGSSDYQPQHF.

The sample holds one count of this clone. V gene TRBV27 combines with J gene TRBJ1-5; perhaps TRBD1 as D (5 bases). V lost 6 bases and J lost 0, with 15 bases in between. The CDR3 contains 16 residues. CDR1 and CDR2 from the germline V gene are MNHEY and SMNVEV (reference sequence). The DNA for the CDR3 is TGTGCCAGCAGCAAGACAGCCCCTTATAGCAATCAGCCCCAGCATTTT. It is translated as CASSKTAPYSNQPQHF.

V and J are TRBV28 and TRBJ2-1; 11 bases map to TRBD2. This CDR3 has 12 amino acids. Germline trimming cut 4 bases from V and 14 bases from J; bases unmatched to any gene: 4. Looked up from germline, CDR1 is MDHEN and CDR2 is SYDVKM. CDR3 loop: CASSYPGLAEFF. The CDR3, as DNA: TGTGCCAGCAGTTATCCGGGACTAGCGGAGTTCTTC.

This chain connects TRBV7-9 to TRBJ2-1, with 11 bases matching TRBD2. J lost 7 bases, V lost 5 bases, and 7 bases had no gene match. CDR1 and CDR2 (germline): SEHNR, FQNEAQ (reference sequence). The CDR3 length is 15 residues. CDR3 in amino acids: CASSPTSGSRNEQFF. CDR3 sequence (DNA): TGTGCCAGCAGCCCCACTAGCGGGAGTCGGAATGAGCAGTTCTTC.

The chain uses TRBV5-6 and TRBJ1-6, with 7 bases identical to TRBD1. From germline, CDR1 is SGHDT and CDR2 YYEEEE. The V gene end was trimmed by 1 base and the J gene end by 5 bases; junction bases not matched to a gene: 9. The CDR3 sequence is 17 residues long. The CDR3 nucleotides are TGTGCCAGCAGCTTGCTCGGGACAGCGGTGGATAATTCACCCCTCCACTTT. This codes for CASSLLGTAVDNSPLHF.

The V and J genes are TRBV29-1 and TRBJ2-3; TRBD1 matches 7 bases. The germline CDR1 and CDR2 sequences are SQVTM and ANQGSEA. CDR3 size: 15 residues. The J segment lost 4 bases and the V segment lost 7 bases, leaving 14 bases of the junction unmatched. CDR3: CSGRTGTVSADTQYF. CDR3 nucleotide sequence: TGCAGCGGTCGTACCGGGACAGTTAGCGCAGATACGCAGTATTTT.

This clone was observed a single time. V and J are TRBV28 and TRBJ2-2, with TRBD2 matching over 8 bases. This CDR3 contains 16 residues. Trimming cost V 3 bases and J 5 bases; bases outside gene matches: 8. From germline, CDR1 is MDHEN and CDR2 SYDVKM. The CDR3 DNA follows: TGTGCCAGCAGTTTCACTAGCGGAAGTGGAACCGGGGAGCTGTTTTTT. Its translation: CASSFTSGSGTGELFF.

The V and J genes are TRBV7-2 and TRBJ2-7; 12 bases fit TRBD2. CDR3 size: 19 residues. The germline V gene has CDR1 SGHTA and CDR2 FQGNSA. Trimming removed 6 bases from V and 7 bases from J; junction bases left unmatched: 22. The CDR3 DNA sequence: TGTGCCAGCAGTTGGGACAGCCGAACTAGCGGGAGGAAGCTTGAAGAGCAGTACTTC. Protein: CASSWDSRTSGRKLEEQYF.

The chain is built from TRBV2 and TRBJ2-1; D is perhaps TRBD1 (5 bases). The CDR3 consists of 17 residues. CDR1 is SNHLY, CDR2 FYNNEI, per germline. V was trimmed by 1 base and J by 3 bases, leaving 16 bases between them. The CDR3 loop reads CASSEEVGLTYYNEQFF. In DNA, the CDR3 is TGTGCCAGCAGTGAAGAAGTGGGGCTAACCTACTACAATGAGCAGTTCTTC.

V and J are TRBV18 and TRBJ1-5, with TRBD1 as a possible D gene (6 bases). V was shortened by 2 bases and J by 5 bases, with 10 bases between the two germline ends. This CDR3 is 14 amino acids long. Germline-derived CDR1 and CDR2 are KGHSH and LQKENI. CDR3 sequence: CASSPKAGDQPQHF. Here the CDR3 DNA reads TGTGCCAGCTCACCAAAGGCAGGGGATCAGCCCCAGCATTTT.

This chain uses TRBV6-5 with TRBJ2-7; the D gene is possibly TRBD1 (6 bases). Per the germline V gene, CDR1 is MNHEY and CDR2 is SVGAGI. The CDR3 runs to 14 residues. Trimming stripped 0 bases from V and 5 bases from J, with 11 bases between. In DNA form, the CDR3 reads TGTGCCAGCAGTTACTCCGAGGGGGTTAACGAGCAGTACTTC. It encodes CASSYSEGVNEQYF.

This rearrangement joins TRBV5-1 to TRBJ2-1, with a possible D match to TRBD2 (6 bases). The V end was cut by 4 bases, the J end by 8 bases, with 16 bases between. The V gene's germline CDR1 is SGHRS and CDR2 YFSETQ. The CDR3 has 14 residues. The CDR3: CASSPVGPGDEQFF. DNA for the CDR3: TGCGCCAGCAGCCCGGTGGGACCGGGGGATGAGCAGTTCTTC.

This sequence joins TRBV19 and TRBJ1-2, with 8 bases that match TRBD1. V was clipped by 8 bases and J by 8 bases; unmatched bases: 7. CDR3 length: 12 residues. The V gene's germline CDR1 is LNHDA and CDR2 SQIVND (reference sequence). This CDR3 is CASVDRAEGYTF. Written as DNA, the CDR3 is TGTGCCAGTGTGGACAGGGCTGAGGGCTACACCTTC.

In this sample, this clone turned up once. This chain joins TRBV27 and TRBJ1-1; possibly TRBD1 for D (5 bases). CDR3 length: 14 amino acids. Germline V gene lookup returns CDR1 MNHEY and CDR2 SMNVEV (reference sequence). Trimming stripped 6 bases from V and 4 bases from J, with 15 bases between. Here the CDR3 DNA reads TGTGCCAGCAGCCCAGGGTTGGTGGGCACTGAAGCTTTCTTT. It codes for CASSPGLVGTEAFF.

This clone was counted between two and nine times. J is TRBJ2-4 and V is TRBV19, with 7 bases identical to TRBD1. Germline CDR1 reads LNHDA; CDR2 reads SQIVND (reference sequence). V trimming: 5 bases; J trimming: 5 bases; junction bases outside the gene matches: 3. The CDR3 loop spans 13 amino acids. The CDR3 DNA reads as TGTGCCAGTAGTCCCGGGACAGAAAACATTCAGTACTTC. Protein sequence: CASSPGTENIQYF.

The chain has TRBV18 and TRBJ2-1; maybe TRBD1 (5 bases). Germline V gives CDR1 KGHSH, CDR2 LQKENI. The ends were cut back, 1 base at V and 6 bases at J, with 13 bases in the middle. The CDR3 length is 15 residues. CDR3 in amino acids: CASSPQSTESNEQFF. CDR3 nucleotides: TGTGCCAGCTCACCACAATCGACAGAATCCAATGAGCAGTTCTTC.

This chain connects TRBV23-1 to TRBJ2-7, with D perhaps matching TRBD1 (6 bases). Being an ORF, TRBV23-1 has a function that is uncertain. The CDR3 is 14 amino acids. V was shortened by 10 bases and J by 2 bases, with 18 bases between the two germline ends. This chain's CDR3 is CAILQGSGAYEQYF. The CDR3 region has the DNA TGCGCCATCCTCCAGGGGAGTGGGGCCTACGAGCAGTACTTC.

The V and J genes are TRBV19 and TRBJ1-5, with TRBD1 matching over 7 bases. Germline V gene sequence: CDR1 LNHDA, CDR2 SQIVND (reference sequence). J lost 14 bases, V lost 3 bases, and 4 bases had no gene match. There are 11 residues in the CDR3. The CDR3 protein is CASSITGDKHF. In nucleotides, the CDR3 is TGTGCCAGTAGTATTACAGGGGACAAGCATTTT.

This sequence joins TRBV2 and TRBJ2-1; TRBD1 aligns across 8 bases. V lost 2 bases, J lost 2 bases, and 2 bases stayed unmatched. The CDR3 consists of 15 residues. Germline loops: CDR1 SNHLY, CDR2 FYNNEI. The CDR3 bases are TGTGCCAGCAGTGAAACGGGACAGGCCTACAATGAGCAGTTCTTC. Translation: CASSETGQAYNEQFF.